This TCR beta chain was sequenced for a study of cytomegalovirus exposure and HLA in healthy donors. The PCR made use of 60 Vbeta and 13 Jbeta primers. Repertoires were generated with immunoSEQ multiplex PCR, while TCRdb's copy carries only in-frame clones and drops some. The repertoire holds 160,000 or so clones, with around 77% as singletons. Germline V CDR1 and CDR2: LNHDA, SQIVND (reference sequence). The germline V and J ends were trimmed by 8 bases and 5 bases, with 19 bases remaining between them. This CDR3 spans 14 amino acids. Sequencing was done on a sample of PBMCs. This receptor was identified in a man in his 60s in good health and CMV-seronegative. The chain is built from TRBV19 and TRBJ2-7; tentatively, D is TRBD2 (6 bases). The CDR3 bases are TGTGCCAGTCGAACGGGGGTTTGGACCAACGAGCAGTACTTC. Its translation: CASRTGVWTNEQYF.